The TCR beta chain under discussion was sequenced for a study of shared clonotypes between healthy human individuals (dated by TCRdb to between 2020 and 2021). Regarding the study in general: A couple of women and a few men aged 18 to 49 years were included in the cohort. For each donor, three plates each were used for CD4 naive and CD4 memory, two plates were used for CD8 naive, and one plate was used for CD8 memory. Blood TCR repertoires of several healthy adults were deeply sequenced to estimate repertoire size and the extent of clonotype sharing between individuals. To increase sequencing depth and limit assay-specific biases, different laboratories used diverse techniques to prepare libraries and sequence TCR repertoires. Per donor, leukapheresis produced somewhere between about 0.9 and 9 billion PBMCs.

Donors were healthy HIV-negative adults with no recently reported acute infections or vaccinations. All donors were Caucasian adults living in Nashville, Tennessee, USA. CD4+ T cells were enriched through magnetic negative selection, after which naive cells were positively selected on CD45RA and the remaining negative fraction served as the memory subset. Blood was collected by leukapheresis, and PBMCs were isolated by Ficoll-Histopaque density gradient centrifugation and then cryopreserved in liquid nitrogen vapor phase. Analytical flow cytometry was used to check the purity and quantity of every magnetically sorted T cell population. From each sorted fraction, genomic DNA was isolated and quantified by UV absorbance on a Nanodrop 2000c. Results the study describes overall, beyond this receptor: Incomplete sequencing was indicated by rarefaction of sorted-subset datasets, despite the large sequencing depth. About 5% of naive CD4, 3.5% of naive CD8, about 2.4% of memory CD4, and about 0.4% of memory CD8 clonotypes were shared across a few donors. Sampling was limited to blood, and TCR repertoires in tissue likely differ from TCR repertoires in blood. Pairwise subsampling indicated that sequencing depth was expected to affect the degree of clonotype sharing among donors. The genetic and exposure-history diversity represented was limited by the small number of donors. Higher generation probabilities were observed for clonotypes shared by all four sorted-subset donors than for non-shared clonotypes. Estimated clonotype richness was generally larger for naive than for memory subsets.

Inclusive of the bounding cysteine and phenylalanine, the CDR3 is 11 residues long. The sequence is cut down to CDR3 DNA, 33 bases in frame from base 1. CDR1 and CDR2 are read off the germline V gene as SNHLY and FYNNEI. V is pared back by 6 bases and J by 7 bases, with 10 bases lying between the germline termini. Using the deep immunoSEQ assay, TCR CDR3 regions were amplified from genomic DNA by multiplex PCR. Genomic DNA extracted from each cell subset was distributed evenly over all wells of several immunoSEQ 96-well plates, and each plate served as one replicate. For sorted subsets, each replicate PCR was loaded with roughly 190 ng genomic DNA, equivalent to approximately 33,000 T cell genomes. The purified libraries were quantified using a Qubit 3.0 fluorometer, sized with a Bioanalyzer 2100, and then quantified again using the KAPA Library Quantification kit. Every immunoSEQ 96-well plate was sequenced on a dedicated single-read 150-cycle Illumina NextSeq 550 flow cell. The original methods were these. The immunoSEQ output contained only junctional sequences without quality scores, so filtering could not match that applied to full-length reads. To assign V/J genes and CDR3, sequences were annotated against IMGT germline references using PyIR, a Python wrapper for IgBLAST v1.9. Reads were filtered out if the reads had weak V/J assignments (E-value above 1e-6), no CDR3, stop codons, out-of-frame junctions, or ambiguous translated residues. A V3J clonotype was defined by an identical inferred V gene, J gene, and CDR3 amino acid sequence. The percentage overlap between two repertoires was calculated by dividing the number of shared unique clonotypes by the size of the smaller repertoire. RTK rarefaction, the Chao1 estimator, and Recon v2.1 estimates of unobserved clonotypes were used to assess repertoire richness. Generation probabilities were computed with OLGA for all TCRbeta clonotypes obtained by the gDNA method from a handful of donors. TCRdb holds this immuneACCESS table with in-frame rearrangements only. Some clones are missing; in checked studies, unresolved V genes explain under half, and the rest has no known cause. That table gives V, J and clone size, and the DNA gave D and trimming. The sample includes about 2 million clones, with approximately 95% observed a single time. The biggest ten clones account for approximately 0.13% of the sample.

With regard to this clone: Its specific antigen is unknown. No much larger clone exists at a distance of one base, and base qualities are not known.

Recombination connected TRBV2 to TRBJ2-7; a tentative D match to TRBD2 spans 5 bases. Input material: naive CD4+ T cells sorted from blood. The cell subset or site label, read with the paper, signifies: CD45RA+ positively selected. This TCR was recovered from a man between 18 and 35 years old in good health. The CDR3 loop reads CASSDTREQYF. The nucleotide sequence is given as TGTGCCAGCAGCGACACTAGGGAGCAGTACTTC.